Below, one TCR beta chain is given with its context. TCRdb keeps only in-frame clones here, not all; method: immunoSEQ multiplex PCR. The sample holds fewer than 3 million clones, around 93% seen once. The data originate from a study of shared clonotypes between healthy human individuals. Trimming took off 8 bases at V and 2 bases at J, with 13 bases between the two ends. Germline assignment: CDR1 MDHEN and CDR2 SYDVKM. The CDR3 runs 13 residues. The sample was naive CD4+ T cells from PBMCs. The subset was: CD45RA+ positively selected. J is TRBJ2-7 and V is TRBV28; D remains ambiguous. The clonotype comes from a man aged 18 to 30 in good health. Some clones in this sample may be carry-over from other donors' samples. Here the CDR3 reads CASVWTATYEQYF. CDR3 DNA sequence: TGTGCCAGCGTCTGGACGGCCACCTACGAGCAGTACTTC.